This record looks at one T cell receptor (beta chain) sequence and its context. The same CDR3 also results from other DNA sequences found in this sample. In the original analysis: Reference gene primer amplification yielded estimated nucleated cell counts. Profiled with immunoSEQ multiplex PCR; TCRdb holds only in-frame clones, not every one. V and J calls and clone size are those listed in that table; D and trimming were worked out from the DNA. The sample consists of roughly 270,000 clones, roughly 85% of them appearing once. The data were obtained in a study of blood T cell repertoires in COVID-19. The wider study: Sources were T cells, B-cell-depleted T cells, or PBMCs; the material itself was cDNA or gDNA.

The CDR3 length is 15 residues. Germline V gene lookup returns CDR1 SGHRS and CDR2 YFSETQ. V gave up 4 bases and J gave up 3 bases; unmatched junction bases: 7. This rearrangement joins TRBV5-1 to TRBJ2-1, with TRBD2 matching 7 bases. The sequencing sample was made of peripheral blood. The receptor was isolated from a man aged 45-65 years with active or convalescent COVID-19. CDR3 DNA: TGCGCCAGCAGCCCGGGGCTAGCGGACTACAATGAGCAGTTCTTC. Its translation is CASSPGLADYNEQFF.